One sample yielded the 28 T cell receptor beta chains listed below, sequenced in a study of OX40 agonist ivuxolimab in advanced cancers. Using immunoSEQ multiplex PCR, the repertoire was profiled, and TCRdb retains in-frame clones only, with some absent. The table shows approximately 42,000 clones, with 75% to 85% occurring only once. This specimen consisted of CD4+ or CD8+ T cells sorted from blood, obtained in a trial of the OX40 agonist ivuxolimab. The origin of the receptors is an adult with an advanced solid tumor such as melanoma, head and neck, liver or kidney cancer.

This rearrangement joins TRBV30 to TRBJ2-3; 10 positions agree with TRBD2. This CDR3 contains 13 residues. The germline V gene has CDR1 GTSNPN and CDR2 SVGIG (reference sequence). The ends lost 1 base at V and 8 bases at J; junction bases unmatched: 3. The CDR3: CAWSGLAGATQYF. The DNA for the CDR3 is TGTGCCTGGAGTGGGCTAGCGGGAGCTACGCAGTATTTT.

This chain links TRBV7-3 with TRBJ2-1, with 14 positions matching TRBD2. CDR3 length: 19 amino acids. Germline V gene lookup returns CDR1 SGHTA and CDR2 FQGTGA. J gave up 4 bases and V 5 bases, and 13 bases lay outside the gene matches. The CDR3 DNA sequence: TGTGCCAGCAGCGCGGCCGGGACTAGCGGGAGTTTAGTGTACAATGAGCAGTTCTTC. This sequence encodes CASSAAGTSGSLVYNEQFF.

The CDR3 DNA reads as TGTGCCAGCAGTTGGGACAGCTTGAACACTGAAGCTTTCTTT. Protein sequence: CASSWDSLNTEAFF. The chain recombines TRBV6-6 with TRBJ1-1; the match to TRBD1 covers 7 bases. Germline V lookup: CDR1 MNHNY, CDR2 SVGAGI (reference sequence). Trimming at V came to 4 bases and at J to 0 bases, leaving 2 bases not matched to a gene. The length of the CDR3 is 14 residues.

The V and J genes are TRBV30 and TRBJ2-1, with TRBD2 identical over 7 bases. The CDR3 consists of 11 residues. The germline V gene encodes CDR1 GTSNPN and CDR2 SVGIG (reference sequence). V was clipped by 5 bases and J by 6 bases; unmatched bases: 1. The CDR3 reads CAWGLVNEQFF. DNA of the CDR3: TGTGCCTGGGGACTAGTCAATGAGCAGTTCTTC.

The chain recombines TRBV7-2 with TRBJ1-3; TRBD1 agrees at 7 bases. Germline CDR1 SGHTA, CDR2 FQGNSA. The CDR3 covers 15 residues. Trimming at V came to 7 bases and at J to 3 bases, leaving 9 bases not matched to a gene. CDR3 nucleotide sequence: TGTGCCAGCAAACGAGGGGGCGCCTATGGAAACACCATATATTTT. It translates to CASKRGGAYGNTIYF.

The chain recombines TRBV5-1 with TRBJ2-1; no reliable D call. Trimming removed 6 bases from V and 4 bases from J, with 20 bases in between. This CDR3 has 16 amino acids. Germline V gives CDR1 SGHRS, CDR2 YFSETQ. The CDR3 spells CASTYTGSYSYNEQFF. CDR3 bases: TGCGCCAGCACCTATACCGGGTCTTACTCTTACAATGAGCAGTTCTTC.

CDR3 sequence reads: CASSIGRGKTNTGELFF. The CDR3, as DNA: TGTGCCAGTAGTATCGGGAGGGGAAAAACGAACACCGGGGAGCTGTTTTTT. This rearrangement joins TRBV19 to TRBJ2-2; 8 bases are a match to TRBD2. CDR1 is LNHDA, CDR2 SQIVND, per germline (reference sequence). The ends lost 3 bases at V and 0 bases at J; junction bases unmatched: 6. This CDR3 comprises 17 residues.

The chain joins TRBV19 to TRBJ1-6; 11 positions match TRBD1. The germline V gene has CDR1 LNHDA and CDR2 SQIVND (reference sequence). After removal of 7 bases from V and 9 bases from J, the junction contained 5 bases not matched to a gene. CDR3 size: 14 residues. CDR3 DNA: TGTGCCAGTAAGGGGGACAGGGGGTCTTCACCCCTCCACTTT. It translates to CASKGDRGSSPLHF.

The V and J genes are TRBV4-2 and TRBJ1-1; 8 nucleotides line up with TRBD1. The V segment lost 4 bases and the J segment 3 bases; nucleotides outside the gene matches: 7. The CDR3 consists of 15 residues. CDR1 is LGHNA, CDR2 YNFKEQ, per germline. The CDR3: CASSLGQGEDTEAFF. Written as DNA, the CDR3 is TGTGCCAGCAGCCTAGGACAGGGAGAGGACACTGAAGCTTTCTTT.

The chain is built from TRBV2 and TRBJ2-5, with D possibly being TRBD1 or TRBD2 (6 bases each). The CDR3 covers 12 residues. Trimming left V 3 bases short and J 13 bases short, with 15 bases between. Germline loops: CDR1 SNHLY, CDR2 FYNNEI. CDR3 nucleotides: TGTGCCAGCAGTGATTACGGGGGCGCTTTGTACTTC. It translates to CASSDYGGALYF. The whole variable domain, filled in from reference TRBV2 and TRBJ2-5, reads EPEVTQTPSHQVTQMGQEVILRCVPISNHLYFYWYRQILGQKVEFLVSFYNNEISEKSEIFDDQFSVERPDGSNFTLKIRSTKLEDSAMYFCASSDYGGALYFGPGTRLLVL.

This sequence joins TRBV2 and TRBJ1-1; 9 nucleotides agree with TRBD1. V shed 7 bases and J 3 bases; nucleotides not matched to a gene: 6. This CDR3 has 14 amino acids. From germline, CDR1 is SNHLY and CDR2 FYNNEI. CDR3 residues: CASTQTGGYTEAFF. DNA for the CDR3: TGTGCCAGCACCCAAACAGGGGGCTACACTGAAGCTTTCTTT.

The chain couples TRBV7-2 to TRBJ1-3, with D perhaps TRBD1 (5 bases). Trimming shortened V by 1 base and J by 4 bases, and 11 bases separated the two germline ends. The CDR3 runs to 15 residues. Germline assignment: CDR1 SGHTA and CDR2 FQGNSA. This CDR3 reads CASSLGGARGNTIYF. The CDR3 DNA sequence: TGTGCCAGCAGCTTAGGAGGGGCTAGGGGAAACACCATATATTTT. The full variable domain, its missing parts supplied by reference TRBV7-2 and TRBJ1-3, is GAGVSQSPSNKVTEKGKDVELRCDPISGHTALYWYRQSLGQGLEFLIYFQGNSAPDKSGLPSDRFSAERTGGSVSTLTIQRTQQEDSAVYLCASSLGGARGNTIYFGEGSWLTVV.

This chain links TRBV28 with TRBJ1-1; a possible D gene is TRBD1 (5 bases). The CDR3 is 15 amino acids. Deletions cut 6 bases from V and 3 bases from J, with 17 bases between. Germline V gives CDR1 MDHEN, CDR2 SYDVKM. CDR3 loop: CASSWGFARDTEAFF. The CDR3, as DNA: TGTGCCAGCAGCTGGGGGTTTGCGCGGGACACTGAAGCTTTCTTT.

The rearrangement links TRBV5-8 to TRBJ2-5; no clear D. The germline V gene has CDR1 SGHTS and CDR2 YDEGEE. V shed 0 bases and J shed 2 bases, with 5 bases lying between them. This CDR3 is 13 amino acids long. The CDR3 sequence is CASSLVGQETQYF. The CDR3 DNA reads as TGTGCCAGCAGCTTGGTGGGGCAAGAGACCCAGTACTTC. Looking up the rest from reference TRBV5-8 and TRBJ2-5 gives the full variable domain: EAGVTQSPTHLIKTRGQQATLRCSPISGHTSVYWYQQALGLGLQFLLWYDEGEERNRGNFPPRFSGRQFPNYSSELNVNALELEDSALYLCASSLVGQETQYFGPGTRLLVL.

The chain carries TRBV19 and TRBJ1-6; 7 nucleotides line up with TRBD1. This CDR3 comprises 14 residues. V gave up 10 bases and J gave up 4 bases; unmatched junction bases: 7. Germline V lookup: CDR1 LNHDA, CDR2 SQIVND (reference sequence). CDR3 nucleotides: TGTGCCACCTCACGGGACAGATATAATTCACCCCTCCACTTT. As protein: CATSRDRYNSPLHF.

This clone has a handful of counts. The chain combines TRBV30 with TRBJ2-7, with D perhaps matching TRBD1 (6 bases). The V gene lost 2 bases and the J gene lost 6 bases, with 14 bases spanning the gap. CDR3 length: 13 residues. Germline CDR1 reads GTSNPN; CDR2 reads SVGIG (reference sequence). This CDR3 reads CAWSIDTGTEQYF. CDR3 coding DNA: TGTGCCTGGAGTATCGATACAGGGACCGAGCAGTACTTC.

J is TRBJ2-3 and V is TRBV19; D might be TRBD2 (7 bases). Germline V lookup: CDR1 LNHDA, CDR2 SQIVND (reference sequence). Trimming stripped 9 bases from V and 1 base from J, with 14 bases between. This CDR3 contains 14 residues. CDR3: CASHRAGGTDTQYF. The CDR3 coding sequence is TGTGCCAGCCACAGGGCGGGAGGCACAGATACGCAGTATTTT.

The V gene is TRBV2, the J gene TRBJ1-1, with D perhaps TRBD1 (6 bases). Trimming removed 5 bases from V and 9 bases from J, with 22 bases in between. This CDR3 is 15 amino acids long. Per germline, CDR1 SNHLY and CDR2 FYNNEI. As DNA, the CDR3 is TGTGCCAGCAGTACAACCCAGACAGGCAGGGGTAAAGCTTTCTTT. Translation: CASSTTQTGRGKAFF.

This clone was recorded a few times. The genes are TRBV5-5 and TRBJ2-7, with unresolved D. V dropped 0 bases and J dropped 1 base, with 8 bases sitting between them. Germline V CDR1 and CDR2: SGHKS, YYEKEE (reference sequence). CDR3 size: 14 residues. The CDR3 DNA follows: TGTGCCAGCAGCTTGGTAGGCCGATCCTACGAGCAGTACGTC. The encoded protein is CASSLVGRSYEQYV.

V usage is TRBV27 and J usage is TRBJ2-7, with D maybe TRBD2 (6 bases). Trimming took 6 bases from V and 1 from J, leaving 10 bases between them. Germline V lookup: CDR1 MNHEY, CDR2 SMNVEV (reference sequence). This CDR3 contains 13 residues. The CDR3 region is CASRSGVSYEQYV. The CDR3 nucleotides are TGTGCCAGCAGATCGGGGGTTTCCTACGAGCAGTACGTC.

V gene TRBV19 combines with J gene TRBJ2-4, with no clear D. V was pared by 4 bases and J by 8 bases, with 6 bases between. The CDR3 has 11 amino acids. Germline V gene lookup returns CDR1 LNHDA and CDR2 SQIVND (reference sequence). The DNA of the CDR3 is TGTGCCAGTAGTAATGGCTACATTCAGTACTTC. Its translation is CASSNGYIQYF.

The rearrangement links TRBV6-1 to TRBJ2-7, with 8 bases aligning to TRBD1. The germline V gene has CDR1 MNHNS and CDR2 SASEGT. CDR3 length equals 15 residues. After removal of 6 bases from V and 0 bases from J, the junction contained 7 bases not matched to a gene. CDR3 bases: TGTGCCAGCAGCGACACCGGGACAGGCTCCTACGAGCAGTACGTC. This sequence encodes CASSDTGTGSYEQYV.

CDR3 sequence (DNA): TGCAGTGCCGCCCTCTCCTACGAGCAGTACTTC. Protein: CSAALSYEQYF. The gene calls are TRBV20-1 and TRBJ2-7; D unresolved. Germline loops: CDR1 DFQATT, CDR2 SNEGSKA (reference sequence). The length of the CDR3 is 11 residues. V gave up 6 bases and J gave up 0 bases, with 6 bases separating them.

The chain employs TRBV19 and TRBJ1-4; D possibly corresponds to TRBD1 (5 bases). The CDR3 spans 14 residues. The V end was cut by 4 bases, the J end by 8 bases, with 14 bases between. CDR1 is LNHDA and CDR2 is SQIVND in the germline V gene (reference sequence). CDR3 nucleotides: TGTGCCAGTAGTACAGGGACGGGGGAGGAAAAACTGTTTTTT. This codes for CASSTGTGEEKLFF.

The chain carries TRBV15 and TRBJ1-5; D possibly corresponds to TRBD1 (5 bases). Germline values: CDR1 LNHNV, CDR2 YYDKDF (reference sequence). The CDR3 totals 15 residues. Trimming took off 1 base at V and 5 bases at J, with 12 bases between the two ends. The CDR3, as DNA: TGTGCCACCAGCAGAGTGATGACAGTCGATCAGCCCCAGCATTTT. It translates to CATSRVMTVDQPQHF. The full variable domain, its missing parts supplied by reference TRBV15 and TRBJ1-5, is DAMVIQNPRYQVTQFGKPVTLSCSQTLNHNVMYWYQQKSSQAPKLLFHYYDKDFNNEADTPDNFQSRRPNTSFCFLDIRSPGLGDTAMYLCATSRVMTVDQPQHFGDGTRLSIL.

This clone was counted a single time. The chain recombines TRBV10-1 with TRBJ2-1; D perhaps matches TRBD2 (6 bases). V lost 0 bases to trimming and J lost 5 bases, with 20 bases between them. CDR3 length: 18 amino acids. Germline V gene data show CDR1 as WNHNN and CDR2 as SYGVQD (reference sequence). CDR3 protein: CASSESAGSGSKDNEQFF. The CDR3 nucleotides read TGCGCCAGCAGTGAGTCGGCAGGTTCCGGGAGTAAGGACAATGAGCAGTTCTTC.

The chain couples TRBV15 to TRBJ1-4; maybe TRBD1 (5 bases). The ends were cut back, 6 bases at V and 5 bases at J, with 7 bases in the middle. The CDR3 runs to 12 residues. Germline V CDR1 and CDR2: LNHNV, YYDKDF (reference sequence). The CDR3 spells CATRRQNEKLFF. In DNA, the CDR3 is TGTGCCACCAGGAGACAGAATGAAAAACTGTTTTTT.

The V call is TRBV5-1, the J call TRBJ1-1; weak D call: TRBD1 (5 bases). The CDR3 extends over 13 amino acids. CDR1 is SGHRS, CDR2 YFSETQ, per germline. V dropped 0 bases and J dropped 7 bases, with 10 bases sitting between them. The CDR3 here is CASSLGQGGEAFF. CDR3 nucleotide sequence: TGCGCCAGCAGCTTGGGTCAGGGTGGTGAAGCTTTCTTT. The full variable domain, in which reference TRBV5-1 and TRBJ1-1 provide the parts outside the CDR3, is KAGVTQTPRYLIKTRGQQVTLSCSPISGHRSVSWYQQTPGQGLQFLFEYFSETQRNKGNFPGRFSGRQFSNSRSEMNVSTLELGDSALYLCASSLGQGGEAFFGQGTRLTVV.